This T cell receptor (beta chain) derives from a study of CD8+CD57+ T cells in acquired aplastic anemia. This clonotype was found once. Patients picked for sequencing had shown CD8+CD57+ cell expansion detected by flow cytometry. Researchers used genomic DNA as the template to profile TCR beta VDJ and CDR3. TCRdb fed the reads into MiXCR, producing one record per CDR3 protein. Of some 160,000 distinct CDR3 sequences listed, more than 45% are singletons. This CDR3 has 14 amino acids. Germline V gene sequence: CDR1 SNHLY, CDR2 FYNNEI. Trimming removed 7 bases at V and 5 bases at J, with 18 bases between.

This receptor was taken from a human donor with aplastic anemia. The specimen sequenced was sorted CD4+, CD8+, or CD8+CD57+ T cells (not recorded which) from PBMCs. This sequence joins TRBV2 and TRBJ2-7; D perhaps matches TRBD2 (6 bases). The CDR3 is CASMRDWVGHEQYF. The CDR3, as DNA: TGTGCCAGCATGAGGGACTGGGTGGGTCACGAGCAGTACTTC.